This T cell receptor (beta chain) was found in a study of T cells in Graves' hyperthyroidism and ophthalmopathy. Looking at the study overall: The authors collected peripheral blood at initial diagnosis, before any treatment.

This clonotype has ten or more counts. Its antigen remains unidentified. Investigators excluded patients with uncontrolled infection, other autoimmune disease, pregnancy or lactation. V was cut by 3 bases and J by 4 bases, with 7 bases left in between. This CDR3 is 11 amino acids long. In germline, CDR1 is DFQATT, CDR2 SNEGSKA (reference sequence). TCR beta CDR3 region amplification was performed from RNA transcripts. HTBI primers were employed in a first-round RT-PCR of the TCR CDR3. TCRdb ran MiXCR on the multiplex PCR reads and lists one entry per CDR3 protein. The sample holds approximately 520,000 distinct CDR3 sequences, roughly a quarter seen once. Findings and caveats of the study: In the blood, most expanded thyroid clonotypes above 0.001 appeared as well. Ophthalmopathy onset followed model prediction by a median roughly six months.

The sample was blood. The sequence was obtained from a woman in her 30s with Graves' ophthalmopathy. This chain joins TRBV20-1 and TRBJ2-7; the D gene is possibly TRBD2 (5 bases). Here the CDR3 reads CSARGVYEQYF. The CDR3 nucleotides are TGCAGTGCTAGGGGAGTTTACGAGCAGTACTTC.